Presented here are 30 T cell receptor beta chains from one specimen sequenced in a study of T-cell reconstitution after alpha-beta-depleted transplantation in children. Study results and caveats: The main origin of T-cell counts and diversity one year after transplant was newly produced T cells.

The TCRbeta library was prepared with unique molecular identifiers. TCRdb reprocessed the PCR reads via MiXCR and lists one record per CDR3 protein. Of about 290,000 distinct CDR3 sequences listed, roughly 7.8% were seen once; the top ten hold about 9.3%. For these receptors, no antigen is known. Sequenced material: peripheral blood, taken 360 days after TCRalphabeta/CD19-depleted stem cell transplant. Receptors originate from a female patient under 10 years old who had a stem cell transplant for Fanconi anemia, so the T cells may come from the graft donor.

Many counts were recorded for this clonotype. The CDR3 here is CASSPGLFEKLFF. Here the CDR3 DNA reads TGTGCCAGCAGCCCGGGACTGTTTGAAAAACTGTTTTTT. V is TRBV28 and J is TRBJ1-4; the D gene is possibly TRBD1 (5 bases). V was trimmed by 6 bases and J by 7 bases, leaving 12 bases between them. The length of the CDR3 is 13 residues. CDR1 is MDHEN, CDR2 SYDVKM, per germline.

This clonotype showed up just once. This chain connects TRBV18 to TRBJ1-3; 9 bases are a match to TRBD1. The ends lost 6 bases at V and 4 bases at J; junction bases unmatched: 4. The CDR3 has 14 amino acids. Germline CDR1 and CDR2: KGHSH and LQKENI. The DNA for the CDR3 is TGTGCCAGCTCGAGGACAGGGGCAGGAAACACCATATATTTT. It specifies CASSRTGAGNTIYF.

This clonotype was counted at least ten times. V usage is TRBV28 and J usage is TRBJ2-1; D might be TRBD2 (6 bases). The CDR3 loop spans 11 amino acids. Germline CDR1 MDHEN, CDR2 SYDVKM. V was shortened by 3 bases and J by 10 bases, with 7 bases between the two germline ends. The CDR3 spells CASSFLAEQFF. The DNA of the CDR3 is TGTGCCAGCAGTTTTCTAGCGGAGCAGTTCTTC.

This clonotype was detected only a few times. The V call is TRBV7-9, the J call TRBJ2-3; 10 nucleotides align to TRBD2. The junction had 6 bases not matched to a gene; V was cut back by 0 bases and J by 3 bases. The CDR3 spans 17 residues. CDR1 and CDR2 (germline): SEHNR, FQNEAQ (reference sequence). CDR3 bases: TGTGCCAGCAGCTTAGCAGGGCTAGCGGGAGATACAGATACGCAGTATTTT. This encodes CASSLAGLAGDTDTQYF.

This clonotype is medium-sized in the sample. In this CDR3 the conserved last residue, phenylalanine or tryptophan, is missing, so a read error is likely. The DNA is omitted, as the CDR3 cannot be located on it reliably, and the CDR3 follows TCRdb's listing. This chain's CDR3 is CASSLSLPGQSDD. This chain links TRBV28 with TRBJ2-4; the D segment call TRBD1 is taken from the table without a DNA check. The CDR3 comprises 13 residues, both ends counted. The germline V gene has CDR1 MDHEN and CDR2 SYDVKM.

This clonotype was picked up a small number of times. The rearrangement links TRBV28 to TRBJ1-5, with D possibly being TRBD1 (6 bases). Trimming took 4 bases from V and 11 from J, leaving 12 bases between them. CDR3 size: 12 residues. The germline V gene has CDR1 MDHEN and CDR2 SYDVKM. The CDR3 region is CASSSQGWAQHF. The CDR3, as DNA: TGTGCCAGCAGTTCGCAGGGGTGGGCCCAGCATTTT.

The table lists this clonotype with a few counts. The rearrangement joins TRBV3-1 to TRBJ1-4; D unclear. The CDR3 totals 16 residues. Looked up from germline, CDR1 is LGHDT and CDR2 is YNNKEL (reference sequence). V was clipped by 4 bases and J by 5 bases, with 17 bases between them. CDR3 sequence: CASSLRGVGANEKLFF. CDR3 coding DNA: TGTGCCAGCAGCCTCCGCGGGGTCGGTGCGAATGAAAAACTGTTTTTT.

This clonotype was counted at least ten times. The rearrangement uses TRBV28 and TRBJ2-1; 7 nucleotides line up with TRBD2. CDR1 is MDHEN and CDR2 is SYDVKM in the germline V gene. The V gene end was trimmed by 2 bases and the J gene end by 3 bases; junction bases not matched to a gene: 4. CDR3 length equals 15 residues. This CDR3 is CASSLGGGVYNEQFF. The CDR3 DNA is TGTGCCAGCAGTTTAGGGGGGGGAGTCTACAATGAGCAGTTCTTC.

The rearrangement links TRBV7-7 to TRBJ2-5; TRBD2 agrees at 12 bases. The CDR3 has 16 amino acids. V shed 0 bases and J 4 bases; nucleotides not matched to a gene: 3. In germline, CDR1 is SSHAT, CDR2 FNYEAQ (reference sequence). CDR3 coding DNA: TGTGCCAGCAGCTTAGCCGGACTAGCGGGGCGAGAGACCCAGTACTTC. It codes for CASSLAGLAGRETQYF. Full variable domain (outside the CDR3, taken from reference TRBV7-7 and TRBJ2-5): GAGVSQSPRYKVTKRGQDVTLRCDPISSHATLYWYQQALGQGPEFLTYFNYEAQPDKSGLPSDRFSAERPEGSISTLTIQRTEQRDSAMYRCASSLAGLAGRETQYFGPGTRLLVL.

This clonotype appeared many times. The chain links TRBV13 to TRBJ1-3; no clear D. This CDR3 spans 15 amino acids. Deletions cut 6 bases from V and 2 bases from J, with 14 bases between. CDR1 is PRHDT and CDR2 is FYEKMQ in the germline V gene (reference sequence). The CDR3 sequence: CASSLIEDAGNTIYF. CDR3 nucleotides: TGTGCCAGCAGTTTGATTGAAGATGCTGGAAACACCATATATTTT.

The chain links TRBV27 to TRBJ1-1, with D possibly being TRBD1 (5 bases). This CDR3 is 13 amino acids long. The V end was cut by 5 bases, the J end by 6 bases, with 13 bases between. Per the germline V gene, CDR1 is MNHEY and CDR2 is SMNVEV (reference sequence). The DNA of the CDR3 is TGTGCCAGCAGTGATTACAGGAGTGCTGAAGCTTTCTTT. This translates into CASSDYRSAEAFF.

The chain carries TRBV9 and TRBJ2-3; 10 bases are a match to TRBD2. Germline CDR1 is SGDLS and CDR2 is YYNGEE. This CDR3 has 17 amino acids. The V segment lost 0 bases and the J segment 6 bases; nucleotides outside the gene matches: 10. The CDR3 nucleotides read TGTGCCAGCAGCGTAGTTCTGAGCGGGGGGGCAGAGGATACGCAGTATTTT. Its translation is CASSVVLSGGAEDTQYF.

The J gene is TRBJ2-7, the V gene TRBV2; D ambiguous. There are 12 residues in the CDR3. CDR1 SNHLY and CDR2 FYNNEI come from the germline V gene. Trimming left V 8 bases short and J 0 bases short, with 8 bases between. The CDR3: CASLRSSYEQYV. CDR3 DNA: TGTGCCAGCTTAAGGAGCTCCTACGAGCAGTACGTC.

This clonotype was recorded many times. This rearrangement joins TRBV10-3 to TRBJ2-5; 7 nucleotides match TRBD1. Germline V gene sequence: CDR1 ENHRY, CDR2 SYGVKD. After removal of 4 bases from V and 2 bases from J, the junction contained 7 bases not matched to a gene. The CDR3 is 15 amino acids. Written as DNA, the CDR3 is TGTGCCATCAGTGCGGGTCCGGGACAGCAAGAGACCCAGTACTTC. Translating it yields CAISAGPGQQETQYF.

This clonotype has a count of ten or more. The CDR3: CSARSGGPGNTIYF. In DNA, the CDR3 is TGCAGTGCTAGATCAGGGGGCCCGGGAAACACCATATATTTT. The chain joins TRBV20-1 to TRBJ1-3; 8 bases are a match to TRBD1. Unmatched junction bases numbered 4, after V lost 2 bases and J lost 4 bases. Germline CDR1 DFQATT, CDR2 SNEGSKA (reference sequence). This CDR3 is built from 14 residues.

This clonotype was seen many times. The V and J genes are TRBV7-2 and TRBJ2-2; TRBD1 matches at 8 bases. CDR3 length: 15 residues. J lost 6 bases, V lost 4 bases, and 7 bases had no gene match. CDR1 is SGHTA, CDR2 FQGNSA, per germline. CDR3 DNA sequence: TGTGCCAGCAGCTCCCGACAGGGGATAGCCGGGGAGCTGTTTTTT. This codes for CASSSRQGIAGELFF.

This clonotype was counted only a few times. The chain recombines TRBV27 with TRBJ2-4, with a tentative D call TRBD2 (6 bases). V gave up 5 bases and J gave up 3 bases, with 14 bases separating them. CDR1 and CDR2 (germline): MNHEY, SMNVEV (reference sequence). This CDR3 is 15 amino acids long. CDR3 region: CASSIRLEFKNIQYF. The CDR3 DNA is TGTGCCAGCAGTATCCGACTAGAGTTCAAAAACATTCAGTACTTC.

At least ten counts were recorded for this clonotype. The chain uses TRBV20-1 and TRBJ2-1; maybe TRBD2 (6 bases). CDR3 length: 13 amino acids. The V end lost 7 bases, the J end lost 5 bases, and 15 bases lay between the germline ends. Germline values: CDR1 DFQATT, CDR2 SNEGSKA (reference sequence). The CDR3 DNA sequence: TGCAGTGGGTATAGGAGGGCCGACAATGAGCAGTTCTTC. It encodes CSGYRRADNEQFF.

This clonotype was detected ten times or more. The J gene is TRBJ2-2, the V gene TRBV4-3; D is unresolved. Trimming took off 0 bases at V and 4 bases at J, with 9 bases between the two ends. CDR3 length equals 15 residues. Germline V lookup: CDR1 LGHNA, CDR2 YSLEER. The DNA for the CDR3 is TGCGCCAGCAGCCAAGATCTAGAGTCCACCGGGGAGCTGTTTTTT. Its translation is CASSQDLESTGELFF.

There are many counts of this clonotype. The CDR3 DNA reads TGTGCCAGCAGCAATGTCGTGCGGGAGCAGTACTTC. This encodes CASSNVVREQYF. The chain employs TRBV5-6 and TRBJ2-7; D remains unclear. The CDR3 covers 12 residues. From germline, CDR1 is SGHDT and CDR2 YYEEEE. V lost 4 bases to trimming and J lost 7 bases, with 12 bases between them.

CDR3 residues: CASPRGDYLREQYV. The CDR3 DNA sequence: TGCGCCAGCCCCCGGGGGGACTATCTTAGGGAGCAGTACGTC. The rearrangement joins TRBV10-1 to TRBJ2-7, with 7 positions matching TRBD2. The CDR3 runs 14 residues. CDR1 and CDR2 from the germline V gene are WNHNN and SYGVQD (reference sequence). With V trimmed by 8 bases and J by 7 bases, 14 bases remained unmatched.

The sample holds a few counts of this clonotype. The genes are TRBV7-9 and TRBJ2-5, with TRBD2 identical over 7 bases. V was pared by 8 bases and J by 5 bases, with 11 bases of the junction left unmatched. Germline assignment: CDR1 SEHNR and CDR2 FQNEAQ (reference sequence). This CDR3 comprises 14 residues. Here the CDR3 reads CASEDGGYRETQYF. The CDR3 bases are TGTGCCAGCGAAGACGGGGGGTACCGGGAGACCCAGTACTTC.

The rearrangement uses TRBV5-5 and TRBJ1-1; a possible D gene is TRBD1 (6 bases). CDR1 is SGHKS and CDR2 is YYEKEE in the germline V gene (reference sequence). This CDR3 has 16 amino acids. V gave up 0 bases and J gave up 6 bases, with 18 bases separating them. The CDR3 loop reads CASSLVFTGIIPEAFF. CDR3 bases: TGTGCCAGCAGCTTGGTGTTTACAGGGATTATCCCTGAAGCTTTCTTT.

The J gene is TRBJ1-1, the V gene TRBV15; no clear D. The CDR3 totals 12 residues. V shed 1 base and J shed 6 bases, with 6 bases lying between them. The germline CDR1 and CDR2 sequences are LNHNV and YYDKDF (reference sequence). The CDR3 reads CATSRGASEAFF. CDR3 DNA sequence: TGTGCCACCAGCAGAGGGGCCTCTGAAGCTTTCTTT.

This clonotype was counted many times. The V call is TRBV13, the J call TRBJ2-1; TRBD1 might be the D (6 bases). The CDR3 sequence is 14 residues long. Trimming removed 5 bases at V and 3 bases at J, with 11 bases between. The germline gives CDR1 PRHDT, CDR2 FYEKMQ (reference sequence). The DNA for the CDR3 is TGTGCCAGCAGCCACCACAGGGTCTACAATGAGCAGTTCTTC. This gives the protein CASSHHRVYNEQFF. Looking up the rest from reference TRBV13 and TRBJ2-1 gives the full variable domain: AAGVIQSPRHLIKEKRETATLKCYPIPRHDTVYWYQQGPGQDPQFLISFYEKMQSDKGSIPDRFSAQQFSDYHSELNMSSLELGDSALYFCASSHHRVYNEQFFGPGTRLTVL.

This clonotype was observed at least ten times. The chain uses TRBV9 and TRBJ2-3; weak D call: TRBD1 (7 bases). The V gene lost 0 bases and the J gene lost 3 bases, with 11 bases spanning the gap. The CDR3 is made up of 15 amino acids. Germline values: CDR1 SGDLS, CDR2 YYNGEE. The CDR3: CASSVAGGKTDTQYF. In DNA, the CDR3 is TGTGCCAGCAGCGTAGCAGGGGGGAAGACAGATACGCAGTATTTT. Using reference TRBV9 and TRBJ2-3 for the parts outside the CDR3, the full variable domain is DSGVTQTPKHLITATGQRVTLRCSPRSGDLSVYWYQQSLDQGLQFLIQYYNGEERAKGNILERFSAQQFPDLHSELNLSSLELGDSALYFCASSVAGGKTDTQYFGPGTRLTVL.

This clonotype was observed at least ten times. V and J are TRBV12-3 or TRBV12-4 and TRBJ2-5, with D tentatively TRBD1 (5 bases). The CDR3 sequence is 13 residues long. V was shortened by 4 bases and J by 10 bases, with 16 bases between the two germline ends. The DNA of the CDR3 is TGTGCCAGCAGTTACCGACCAGCCAGGGTCCAGTACTTC. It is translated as CASSYRPARVQYF.

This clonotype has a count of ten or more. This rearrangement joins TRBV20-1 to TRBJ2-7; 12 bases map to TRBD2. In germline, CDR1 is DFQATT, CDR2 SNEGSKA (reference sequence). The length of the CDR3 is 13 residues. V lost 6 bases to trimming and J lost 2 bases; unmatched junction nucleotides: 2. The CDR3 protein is CSARLAGAYEQYF. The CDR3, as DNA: TGCAGTGCAAGACTAGCGGGAGCCTACGAGCAGTACTTC.

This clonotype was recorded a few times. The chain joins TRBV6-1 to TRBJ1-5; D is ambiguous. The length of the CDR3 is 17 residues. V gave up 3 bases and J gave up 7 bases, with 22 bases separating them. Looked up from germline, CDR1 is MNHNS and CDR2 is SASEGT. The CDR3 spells CASSDPHIKGSRQPQHF. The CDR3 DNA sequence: TGTGCCAGCAGTGACCCCCATATTAAGGGAAGTCGGCAGCCCCAGCATTTT.

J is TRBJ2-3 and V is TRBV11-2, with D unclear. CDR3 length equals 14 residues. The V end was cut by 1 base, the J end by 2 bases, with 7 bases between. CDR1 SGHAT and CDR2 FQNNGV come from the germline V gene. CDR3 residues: CASSLVRVTDTQYF. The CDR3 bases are TGTGCCAGCAGCTTAGTCCGGGTCACAGATACGCAGTATTTT.